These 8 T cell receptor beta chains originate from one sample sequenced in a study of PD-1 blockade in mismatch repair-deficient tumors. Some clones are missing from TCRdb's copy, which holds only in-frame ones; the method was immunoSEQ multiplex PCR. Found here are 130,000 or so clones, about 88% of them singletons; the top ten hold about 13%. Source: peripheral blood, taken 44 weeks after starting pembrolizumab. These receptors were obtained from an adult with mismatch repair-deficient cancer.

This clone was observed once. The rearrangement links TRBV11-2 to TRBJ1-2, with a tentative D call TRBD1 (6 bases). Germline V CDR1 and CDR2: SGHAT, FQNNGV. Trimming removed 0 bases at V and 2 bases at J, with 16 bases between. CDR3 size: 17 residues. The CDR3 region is CASSLEIRGRGNYGYTF. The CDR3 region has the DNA TGTGCCAGCAGCTTAGAGATCAGGGGCCGCGGGAACTATGGCTACACCTTC.

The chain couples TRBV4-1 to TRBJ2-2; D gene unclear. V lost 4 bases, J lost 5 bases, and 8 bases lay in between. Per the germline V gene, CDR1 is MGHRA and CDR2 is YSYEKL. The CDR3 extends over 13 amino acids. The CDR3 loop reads CASSPLWTGELFF. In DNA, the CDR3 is TGCGCCAGCAGCCCCCTATGGACCGGGGAGCTGTTTTTT.

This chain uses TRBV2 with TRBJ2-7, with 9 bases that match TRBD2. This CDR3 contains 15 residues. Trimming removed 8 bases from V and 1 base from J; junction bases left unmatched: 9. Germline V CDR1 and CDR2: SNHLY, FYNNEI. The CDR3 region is CASADPLAGSYEQYF. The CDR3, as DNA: TGTGCCAGCGCGGACCCACTAGCGGGTTCCTACGAGCAGTACTTC.

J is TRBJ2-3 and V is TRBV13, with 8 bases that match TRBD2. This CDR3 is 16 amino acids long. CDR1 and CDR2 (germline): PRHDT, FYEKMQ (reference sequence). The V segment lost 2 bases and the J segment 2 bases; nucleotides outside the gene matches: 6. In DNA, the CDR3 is TGTGCCAGCAGCTTACGGCTAGCGGGTGACACAGATACGCAGTATTTT. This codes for CASSLRLAGDTDTQYF.

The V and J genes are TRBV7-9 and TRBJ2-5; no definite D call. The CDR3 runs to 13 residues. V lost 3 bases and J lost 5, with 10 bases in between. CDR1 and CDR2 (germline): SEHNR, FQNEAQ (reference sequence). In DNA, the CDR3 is TGTGCCAGCAGCTTCACAAATGGGGAGACCCAGTACTTC. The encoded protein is CASSFTNGETQYF.

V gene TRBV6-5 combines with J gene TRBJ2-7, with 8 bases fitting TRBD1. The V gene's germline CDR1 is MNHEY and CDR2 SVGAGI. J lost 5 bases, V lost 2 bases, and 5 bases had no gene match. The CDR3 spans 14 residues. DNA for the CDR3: TGTGCCAGCAGTTACAAGGGACAGGCCCACGAGCAGTACTTC. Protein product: CASSYKGQAHEQYF.

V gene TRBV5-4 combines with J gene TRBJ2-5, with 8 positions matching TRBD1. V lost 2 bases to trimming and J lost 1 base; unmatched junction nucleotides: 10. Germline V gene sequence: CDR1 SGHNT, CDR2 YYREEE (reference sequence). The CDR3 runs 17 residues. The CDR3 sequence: CASSFPLGTGTQETQYF. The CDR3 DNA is TGTGCCAGCAGCTTTCCGCTGGGGACAGGAACCCAAGAGACCCAGTACTTC. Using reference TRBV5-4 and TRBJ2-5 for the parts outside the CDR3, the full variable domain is ETGVTQSPTHLIKTRGQQVTLRCSSQSGHNTVSWYQQALGQGPQFIFQYYREEENGRGNFPPRFSGLQFPNYSSELNVNALELDDSALYLCASSFPLGTGTQETQYFGPGTRLLVL.

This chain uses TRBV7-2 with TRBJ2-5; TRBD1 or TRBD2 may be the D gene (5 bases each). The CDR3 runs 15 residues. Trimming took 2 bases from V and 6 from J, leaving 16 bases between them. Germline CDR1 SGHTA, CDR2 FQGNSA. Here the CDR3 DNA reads TGTGCCAGCAGCTTACTGGGGGATTCGTGGAAGACCCAGTACTTC. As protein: CASSLLGDSWKTQYF. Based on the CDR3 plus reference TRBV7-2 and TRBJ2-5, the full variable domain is GAGVSQSPSNKVTEKGKDVELRCDPISGHTALYWYRQSLGQGLEFLIYFQGNSAPDKSGLPSDRFSAERTGGSVSTLTIQRTQQEDSAVYLCASSLLGDSWKTQYFGPGTRLLVL.